This section outlines one T cell receptor beta chain sequence together with its context. Its antigen is unknown. 13 Jbeta primers and 60 Vbeta primers were used for the PCR. The method was immunoSEQ multiplex PCR; TCRdb's version includes in-frame clones alone and lacks a portion of them. The data hold more than 70,000 clones, with approximately 80% observed a single time. Germline assignment: CDR1 MDHEN and CDR2 SYDVKM. V was clipped by 3 bases and J by 6 bases; unmatched bases: 11. The CDR3 runs 16 residues. This sample is drawn from a study of cytomegalovirus exposure and HLA in healthy donors. General study points: Earlier analysis yielded a pattern in which most TCR beta V segments were productive about 87% or about 30% of the time.

This sequence joins TRBV28 and TRBJ1-1; TRBD1 matches 9 bases. This sequence was found in a man aged 25-45 years in good health and CMV-seropositive. Sample: PBMCs. CDR3: CASSFRRQGGRAEAFF. The CDR3 DNA is TGTGCCAGCAGTTTCCGTCGACAGGGGGGGAGGGCTGAAGCTTTCTTT.